This TCR beta chain stems from a study of glioma-infiltrating T cells. TCR alpha and beta CDR3 regions were amplified from RNA using iRepertoire nested multiplex PCR. TCRdb re-called the multiplex PCR reads through MiXCR, storing one row per CDR3 protein. The sample carries around 10,000 distinct CDR3 sequences, under 65% recorded once. The CDR3 extends over 13 amino acids. On this clonotype itself: The germline gene is not matched at one end of the junction; a read error may be the cause.

This clonotype originated in a human donor with low-grade glioma or glioblastoma, undergoing nonglioma brain surgery, or in good health (not recorded which). The sample consisted of glioma tissue, nonneoplastic brain tissue, or PBMCs (not recorded which). The V gene is TRBV12-3 or TRBV12-4, the J gene TRBJ1-2; D gene unclear. CDR3 amino acids: CTSSLLGNYVYTF. As DNA, the CDR3 is TGTACCAGCAGTTTGTTGGGAAACTATGTCTACACCTTC.